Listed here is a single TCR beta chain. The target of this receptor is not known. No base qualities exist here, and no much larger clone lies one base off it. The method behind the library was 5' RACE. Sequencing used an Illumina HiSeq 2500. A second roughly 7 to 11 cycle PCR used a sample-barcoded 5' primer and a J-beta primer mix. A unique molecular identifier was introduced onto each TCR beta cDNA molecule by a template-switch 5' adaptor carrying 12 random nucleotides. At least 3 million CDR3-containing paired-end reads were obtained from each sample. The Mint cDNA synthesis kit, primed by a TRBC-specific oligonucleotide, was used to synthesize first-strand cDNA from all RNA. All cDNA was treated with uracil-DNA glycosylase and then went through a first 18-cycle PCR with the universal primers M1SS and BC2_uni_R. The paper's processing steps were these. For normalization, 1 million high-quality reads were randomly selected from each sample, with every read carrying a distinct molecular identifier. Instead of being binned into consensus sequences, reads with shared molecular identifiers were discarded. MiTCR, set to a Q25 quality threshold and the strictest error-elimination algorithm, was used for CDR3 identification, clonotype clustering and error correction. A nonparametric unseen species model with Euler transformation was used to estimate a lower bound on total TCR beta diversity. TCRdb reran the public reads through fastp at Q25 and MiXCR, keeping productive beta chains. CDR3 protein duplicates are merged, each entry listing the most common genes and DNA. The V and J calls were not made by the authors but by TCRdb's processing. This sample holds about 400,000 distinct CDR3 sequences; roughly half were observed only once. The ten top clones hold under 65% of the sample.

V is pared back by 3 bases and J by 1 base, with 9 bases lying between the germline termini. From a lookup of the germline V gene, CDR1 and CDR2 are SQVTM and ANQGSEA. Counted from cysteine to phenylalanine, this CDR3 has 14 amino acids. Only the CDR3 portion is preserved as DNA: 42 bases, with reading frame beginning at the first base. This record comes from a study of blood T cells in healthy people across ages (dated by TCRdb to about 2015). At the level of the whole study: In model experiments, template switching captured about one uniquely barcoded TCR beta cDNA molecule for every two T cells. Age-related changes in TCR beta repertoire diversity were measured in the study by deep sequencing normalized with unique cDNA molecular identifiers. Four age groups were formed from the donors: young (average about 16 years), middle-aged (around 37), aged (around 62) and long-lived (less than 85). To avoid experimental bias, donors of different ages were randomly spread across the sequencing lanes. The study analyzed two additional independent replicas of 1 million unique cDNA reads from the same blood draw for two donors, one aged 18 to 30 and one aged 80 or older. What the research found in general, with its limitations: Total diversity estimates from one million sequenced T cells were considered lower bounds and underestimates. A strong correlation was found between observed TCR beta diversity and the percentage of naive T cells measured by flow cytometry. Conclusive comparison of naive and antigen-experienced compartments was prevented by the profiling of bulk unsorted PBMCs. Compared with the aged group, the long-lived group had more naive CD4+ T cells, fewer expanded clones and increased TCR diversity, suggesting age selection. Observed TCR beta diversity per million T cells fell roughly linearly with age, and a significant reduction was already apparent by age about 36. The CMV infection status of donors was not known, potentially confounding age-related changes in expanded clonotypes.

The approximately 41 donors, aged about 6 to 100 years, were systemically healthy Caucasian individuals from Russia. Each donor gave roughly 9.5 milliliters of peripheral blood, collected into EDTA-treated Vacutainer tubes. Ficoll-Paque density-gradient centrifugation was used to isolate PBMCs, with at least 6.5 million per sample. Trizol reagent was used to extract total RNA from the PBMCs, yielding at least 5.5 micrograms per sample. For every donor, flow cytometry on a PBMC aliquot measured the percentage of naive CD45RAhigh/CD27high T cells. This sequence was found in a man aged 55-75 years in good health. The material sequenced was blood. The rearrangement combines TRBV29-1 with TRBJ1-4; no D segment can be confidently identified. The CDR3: CSVETSETNEKLFF. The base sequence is TGCAGCGTTGAGACCTCAGAAACTAATGAAAAACTGTTTTTT.